These 17 T cell receptor beta chains originate from one sample sequenced in a study of T cells in Graves' hyperthyroidism and ophthalmopathy (dated by TCRdb to about 2019). Library preparation was by multiplex PCR. Sequenced on an Illumina HiSeq 2000. The TCR beta CDR3 regions were amplified from RNA transcripts. The TCR CDR3 was subjected to a first round of RT-PCR using the HTBI primer set and the Qiagen OneStep RT-PCR kit. TCRdb itself trimmed the public reads at Q25 with fastp, ran MiXCR and retained productive beta chains. For every CDR3 protein sequence, its rows merge into one entry that carries the most common genes and DNA. The table for this sample lists approximately 520,000 distinct CDR3 sequences; roughly 20% of them were counted only once. The ten largest account for 26% of the sample. Sequenced material: blood. The origin of the receptors is a man between 18 and 35 years old with Graves' hyperthyroidism.

The table lists this clonotype with many counts. The V call is TRBV19, the J call TRBJ1-1; no clear D. This CDR3 contains 13 residues. Per the germline V gene, CDR1 is LNHDA and CDR2 is SQIVND (reference sequence). V gave up 3 bases and J gave up 0 bases, with 5 bases separating them. The CDR3 DNA reads as TGTGCCAGTAGTATGTCGGTGAACACTGAAGCTTTCTTT. Residues: CASSMSVNTEAFF.

On this clonotype itself: An end of the junction differs from the germline gene, which may be a read error. The V gene is TRBV11-2, the J gene TRBJ2-4; 8 bases fit TRBD1. CDR1 and CDR2 (germline): SGHAT, FQNNGV. The CDR3 spans 15 residues. The CDR3 spells CASSLGRGRENIKYF. Here the CDR3 DNA reads TGTGCCAGCAGCTTGGGCAGGGGGCGCGAAAACATTAAGTACTTC. The full variable domain, rest sourced from reference TRBV11-2 and TRBJ2-4, is EAGVAQSPRYKIIEKRQSVAFWCNPISGHATLYWYQQILGQGPKLLIQFQNNGVVDDSQLPKDRFSAERLKGVDSTLKIQPAKLEDSAVYLCASSLGRGRENIKYFGAGTRLSVL.

This clonotype was seen many times. The CDR3 protein is CASILGGQAFF. The CDR3 DNA reads as TGTGCCAGCATCCTAGGGGGCCAAGCTTTCTTT. The rearrangement uses TRBV6-5 and TRBJ1-1; TRBD1 matches at 7 bases. V shed 7 bases, J shed 9 bases, and the junction held 5 bases outside the gene matches. This CDR3 comprises 11 residues. CDR1 and CDR2 from the germline V gene are MNHEY and SVGAGI.

This clonotype was counted only a few times. V is TRBV6-1 and J is TRBJ1-6; unclear D gene. The CDR3 is 16 residues long. CDR1 and CDR2 from the germline V gene are MNHNS and SASEGT. V lost 6 bases and J lost 0, with 12 bases in between. The DNA of the CDR3 is TGTGCCAGCAGACCTGAAGAGAGCTCCTATAATTCACCCCTCCACTTT. It yields the protein CASRPEESSYNSPLHF.

The chain employs TRBV30 and TRBJ2-7; either TRBD1 or TRBD2 may fit D (5 bases each). CDR3 length: 13 amino acids. Trimming shortened V by 1 base and J by 2 bases, and 9 bases separated the two germline ends. Germline CDR1 reads GTSNPN; CDR2 reads SVGIG (reference sequence). In nucleotides, the CDR3 is TGTGCCTGGAGTGGGGACGCGGCCTACGAGCAGTACTTC. Its translation is CAWSGDAAYEQYF.

The rearrangement links TRBV6-1 to TRBJ1-5; TRBD1 is a possible D gene (6 bases). The CDR3 totals 15 residues. Germline CDR1 reads MNHNS; CDR2 reads SASEGT. The V end was cut by 6 bases, the J end by 3 bases, with 15 bases between. The CDR3 sequence is CASSPGAGVNQPQHF. Here the CDR3 DNA reads TGTGCCAGCAGCCCCGGGGCAGGGGTCAATCAGCCCCAGCATTTT.

CDR3 sequence reads: CATSEETGLDQPQHF. The CDR3, as DNA: TGTGCCACCAGTGAGGAGACAGGGTTGGATCAGCCCCAGCATTTT. The V and J genes are TRBV24-1 and TRBJ1-5; 7 bases agree with TRBD1. Germline V lookup: CDR1 KGHDR, CDR2 SFDVKD. Trimming removed 4 bases from V and 5 bases from J; junction bases left unmatched: 7. The CDR3 spans 15 residues.

This clonotype was observed at least ten times. The chain employs TRBV20-1 and TRBJ1-5, with 8 bases fitting TRBD1. This CDR3 spans 14 amino acids. V lost 1 base and J lost 4; bases outside the gene matches: 3. Germline CDR1 is DFQATT and CDR2 is SNEGSKA (reference sequence). CDR3 in DNA: TGCAGTGCTAGAGGGACAGGGAATAATCAGCCCCAGCATTTT. As protein: CSARGTGNNQPQHF.

The chain links TRBV28 to TRBJ2-4; D is ambiguous. The CDR3 is made up of 15 amino acids. The V end lost 1 base, the J end lost 0 bases, and 7 bases lay between the germline ends. The germline V gene has CDR1 MDHEN and CDR2 SYDVKM. The CDR3 spells CASSLLSLAKNIQYF. CDR3 DNA sequence: TGTGCCAGCAGTTTATTGAGCTTAGCCAAAAACATTCAGTACTTC.

About this clonotype: This may arise from a read error, as a much more abundant clone is one base away. The genes are TRBV19 and TRBJ1-2; 7 nucleotides line up with TRBD1. CDR1 is LNHDA and CDR2 is SQIVND in the germline V gene (reference sequence). The V segment lost 8 bases and the J segment 8 bases; nucleotides outside the gene matches: 11. The CDR3 runs to 13 residues. The CDR3 sequence: CASREQGRMGYTF. The CDR3, as DNA: TGTGCCAGTCGTGAACAGGGGAGAATGGGCTACACCTTC.

The rearrangement joins TRBV6-1 to TRBJ1-5, with 7 bases that match TRBD1. J lost 1 base, V lost 8 bases, and 11 bases had no gene match. The CDR3 is 16 residues long. Germline lookup yields CDR1 MNHNS and CDR2 SASEGT. In nucleotides, the CDR3 is TGTGCCAGCCAGACCTCCCAGGGGGACAGCAATCAGCCCCAGCATTTT. It specifies CASQTSQGDSNQPQHF.

There are many counts of this clonotype. The rearrangement links TRBV28 to TRBJ2-2; D possibly corresponds to TRBD1 (5 bases). Germline lookup yields CDR1 MDHEN and CDR2 SYDVKM. With 6 bases removed from V and 4 bases from J, the gap between germline ends came to 18 bases. The CDR3 has 16 amino acids. The CDR3 bases are TGTGCCAGCAGCCGTGGGGCAGGGATAGGCACCGGGGAGCTGTTTTTT. Translated, it gives CASSRGAGIGTGELFF. Full variable domain (remainder filled in from reference TRBV28 and TRBJ2-2): DVKVTQSSRYLVKRTGEKVFLECVQDMDHENMFWYRQDPGLGLRLIYFSYDVKMKEKGDIPEGYSVSREKKERFSLILESASTNQTSMYLCASSRGAGIGTGELFFGEGSRLTVL.

The table lists this clonotype with many counts. The chain links TRBV11-2 to TRBJ1-1; the match to TRBD1 covers 10 bases. J gave up 1 base and V 10 bases, and 9 bases lay outside the gene matches. There are 15 residues in the CDR3. The germline gives CDR1 SGHAT, CDR2 FQNNGV. The CDR3 DNA reads TGTGCCACCAAAGGGACAGGGGCGGGGAACACTGAAGCTTTCTTT. The encoded protein is CATKGTGAGNTEAFF.

This clonotype has just one count. Written as DNA, the CDR3 is TGCGCCAGCAGCCAAGAATTTAGGGTTGGCGATGGCTACACCTTC. Amino acid sequence: CASSQEFRVGDGYTF. This rearrangement joins TRBV4-3 to TRBJ1-2; D gene uncertain. Germline CDR1 LGHNA, CDR2 YSLEER. Trimming stripped 0 bases from V and 6 bases from J, with 14 bases between. The CDR3 spans 15 residues.

In DNA form, the CDR3 reads TGTGCCAGCAGCCCGACTAGGGGTGAGACCCAGTACTTC. This sequence encodes CASSPTRGETQYF. This sequence joins TRBV11-2 and TRBJ2-5, with D possibly matching TRBD2 (6 bases). The V end was cut by 5 bases, the J end by 5 bases, with 12 bases between. The CDR3 consists of 13 residues. Germline CDR1 and CDR2: SGHAT and FQNNGV.

This clonotype has at least ten counts. V and J are TRBV27 and TRBJ2-5, with D possibly being TRBD1 (6 bases). Germline V gene data show CDR1 as MNHEY and CDR2 as SMNVEV (reference sequence). This CDR3 has 15 residues. V was trimmed by 5 bases and J by 5 bases, leaving 18 bases between them. CDR3 bases: TGTGCCAGCAGTCTCGGTACAGGGATATGGGAGACCCAGTACTTC. Residues: CASSLGTGIWETQYF.

This chain uses TRBV15 with TRBJ1-5; D possibly corresponds to TRBD1 (5 bases). CDR1 is LNHNV, CDR2 YYDKDF, per germline (reference sequence). Trimming left V 1 base short and J 2 bases short, with 12 bases between. This CDR3 contains 16 residues. The CDR3 region has the DNA TGTGCCACCAGCAGAGTTACGGGGCCGGGCAATCAGCCCCAGCATTTT. This sequence encodes CATSRVTGPGNQPQHF. Full variable domain (rest looked up from reference TRBV15 and TRBJ1-5): DAMVIQNPRYQVTQFGKPVTLSCSQTLNHNVMYWYQQKSSQAPKLLFHYYDKDFNNEADTPDNFQSRRPNTSFCFLDIRSPGLGDTAMYLCATSRVTGPGNQPQHFGDGTRLSIL.